The TCR beta chain under discussion was sequenced for a study of patients and donors after allogeneic stem cell transplantation. This clonotype has only a few counts. Via MiXCR, TCRdb re-called the RT-PCR reads, giving one row per CDR3 protein. The sample lists about a million distinct CDR3 sequences, more than 15% occurring once. V was clipped by 4 bases and J by 3 bases; unmatched bases: 12. Per germline, CDR1 LGHNA and CDR2 YNFKEQ. This CDR3 comprises 16 residues. The TCR originated in a human donor who was either an allogeneic HSCT recipient or a stem cell or donor lymphocyte infusion donor (not recorded which). It is not recorded whose cells these are; they may come from a transplant donor. This rearrangement joins TRBV4-2 to TRBJ2-7; 7 bases align to TRBD2. The sample comprised blood, either unsorted or a sorted T cell fraction (not recorded which). CDR3 in DNA: TGTGCCAGCAGCCCCGCCGTACGGACTAGGAACTACGAGCAGTACTTC. Translating it yields CASSPAVRTRNYEQYF.